This TCR beta chain comes out of a study of shared clonotypes between healthy human individuals. The CDR3 has 12 amino acids. The V gene's germline CDR1 is ENHRY and CDR2 SYGVKD. Between the trimmed V and J ends, which lost 11 bases and 1 base, there was a span of 11 bases. Libraries were prepared by immunoSEQ multiplex PCR; TCRdb keeps only in-frame clonotypes and omits some of them. The table has tens of thousands of clones, roughly three fifths seen once. The V call is TRBV10-3, the J call TRBJ1-1, with no clear D. The sequence came from a man aged 30 to 45 in good health. Sequencing was performed on memory CD8+ T cells sorted from blood. Subset specified: CD45RO+ cells pooled with CCR7-negative TemRA cells. DNA of the CDR3: TGTGCCGCCACTGGGAGGAACACTGAAGCTTTCTTT. Translation: CAATGRNTEAFF.